This T cell receptor beta chain emerged from a study of blood T cell repertoires in COVID-19. Study summary: COVID-19 samples from acute and convalescent phases originated in the United States, Italy and Spain.

Original handling: Amplification of reference gene primers provided the estimated nucleated cell counts. Sequencing used immunoSEQ multiplex PCR; TCRdb keeps in-frame clones, though not all of them. The V and J calls and clone size are taken from that table; D and trimming were inferred from the DNA. The table includes around 100,000 clones, approximately 88% detected once. The V gene's germline CDR1 is SGHRS and CDR2 YFSETQ. V shed 5 bases and J 9 bases; nucleotides not matched to a gene: 3. This CDR3 contains 13 residues. What was sequenced was peripheral blood. The chain employs TRBV5-1 and TRBJ2-2, with TRBD1 matching over 11 bases. This TCR was recovered from a woman aged 55-70 years with acute or convalescent COVID-19. The CDR3, as DNA: TGCGCCAGCAGTTGGACAGGGGGCAGGGAGCTGTTTTTT. It codes for CASSWTGGRELFF.